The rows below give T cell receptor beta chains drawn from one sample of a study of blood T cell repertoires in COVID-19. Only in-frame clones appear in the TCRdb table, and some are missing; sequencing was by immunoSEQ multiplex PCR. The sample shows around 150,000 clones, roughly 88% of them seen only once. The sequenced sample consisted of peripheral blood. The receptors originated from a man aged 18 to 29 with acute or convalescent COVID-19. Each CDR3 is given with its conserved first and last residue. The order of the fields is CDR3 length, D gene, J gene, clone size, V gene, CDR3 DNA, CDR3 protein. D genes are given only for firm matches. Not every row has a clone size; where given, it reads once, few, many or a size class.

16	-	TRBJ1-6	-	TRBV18	TGTGCCAGCTCACCAGGGGGGATTTGGGATAATTCACCCCTCCACTTT	CASSPGGIWDNSPLHF
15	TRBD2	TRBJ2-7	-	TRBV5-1	TGCGCCAGCAGCTTGGCCGGCCCAACTAGCGGGGAGCAGTACTTC	CASSLAGPTSGEQYF
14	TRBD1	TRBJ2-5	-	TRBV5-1	TGCGCCAGCAGCCGGGGACAGGGCTTAGAGACCCAGTACTTC	CASSRGQGLETQYF
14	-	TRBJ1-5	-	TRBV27	TGTGCCAGCTCGGAGTTACATAGCAATCAGCCCCAGCATTTT	CASSELHSNQPQHF
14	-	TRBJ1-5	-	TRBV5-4	TGTGCCAGCAGCCCTACCGGGGGCAATCAGCCCCAGCATTTT	CASSPTGGNQPQHF
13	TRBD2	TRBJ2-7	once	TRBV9	TGTGCCAGCAGCATCGGGACTAGCGGCGAGCAGTACTTC	CASSIGTSGEQYF
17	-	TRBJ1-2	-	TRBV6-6	TGTGCCAGCAGTCGTAATTTGGGGCCCGACTCTAACTATGGCTACACCTTC	CASSRNLGPDSNYGYTF
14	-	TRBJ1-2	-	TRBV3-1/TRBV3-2	TGTGCCAGCAGCCAAGGGGAGGGAAGCTATGGCTACACCTTC	CASSQGEGSYGYTF
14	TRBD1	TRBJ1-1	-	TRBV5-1	TGCGCCAGCAGCTTCCCAGGGGGTGGCACTGAAGCTTTCTTT	CASSFPGGGTEAFF
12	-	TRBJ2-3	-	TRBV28	TGTGCCAGCAGTCCGAGCACAGATACGCAGTATTTT	CASSPSTDTQYF
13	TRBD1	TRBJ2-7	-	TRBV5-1	TGCGCCAGCAGCTGGGGACAGACCTACGAGCAGTACTTC	CASSWGQTYEQYF
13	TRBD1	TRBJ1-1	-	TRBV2	TGTGCCAGCCACGGACAGGGCTCAACTGAAGCTTTCTTT	CASHGQGSTEAFF
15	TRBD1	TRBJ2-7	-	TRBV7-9	TGTGCCAGCAGCCGCCAAGGACAGGGGGAAGGGGAGCAGTACTTC	CASSRQGQGEGEQYF
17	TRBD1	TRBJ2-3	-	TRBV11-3	TGTGCCAGCAGCTTATCAACAGGGGAAGAGGGCACAGATACGCAGTATTTT	CASSLSTGEEGTDTQYF
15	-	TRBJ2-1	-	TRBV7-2	TGTGCCAGCAGCTTAGTAGCCAAGGGGGACAATGAGCAGTTCTTC	CASSLVAKGDNEQFF
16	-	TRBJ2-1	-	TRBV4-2	TGTGCCAGCAGCCAACGGTCGAGCGGATCCTACAATGAGCAGTTCTTC	CASSQRSSGSYNEQFF
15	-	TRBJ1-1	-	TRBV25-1	TGTGCCAGCAGTGCCGACAGTTTATCTAACACTGAAGCTTTCTTT	CASSADSLSNTEAFF
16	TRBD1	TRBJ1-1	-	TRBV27	TGTGCCAGCAGTCCAACCCCCAGGGGGACGGACACTGAAGCTTTCTTT	CASSPTPRGTDTEAFF
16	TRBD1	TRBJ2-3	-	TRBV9	TGTGCCAGCAGCGTAGATCGGGACAGGGAAAGAGATACGCAGTATTTT	CASSVDRDRERDTQYF
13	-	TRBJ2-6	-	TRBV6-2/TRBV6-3	TGTGCCAGCAGTTTGGCCACCCAGGGCGTCCTGACTTTC	CASSLATQGVLTF
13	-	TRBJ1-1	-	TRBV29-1	TGCAGCGTGGGGGGACGGCTGAACACTGAAGCTTTCTTT	CSVGGRLNTEAFF
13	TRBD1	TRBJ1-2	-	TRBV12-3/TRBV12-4	TGTGCCAGCAGTCCAAGGGACAGAAAGGGCTACACCTTC	CASSPRDRKGYTF
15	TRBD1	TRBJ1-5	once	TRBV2	TGTGCCAGCAGTTTCGGGACAGATAGCAATCAGCCCCAGCATTTT	CASSFGTDSNQPQHF
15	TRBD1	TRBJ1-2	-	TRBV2	TGTGCCAGCAGTGCACAGCCTACAGGGGACTATGGCTACACCTTC	CASSAQPTGDYGYTF
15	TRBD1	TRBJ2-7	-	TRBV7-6	TGTGCCAGCAGCCCAGGGACAGTTCACCCCTACGAGCAGTACTTC	CASSPGTVHPYEQYF
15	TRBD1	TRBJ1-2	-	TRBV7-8	TGTGCCAGCAGCCCGAGGGACAGCAGCTCCTATGGCTACACCTTC	CASSPRDSSSYGYTF
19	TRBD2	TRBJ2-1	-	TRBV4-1	TGCGCCAGCAGCCAAGAAGGAACTAGCGGGAGGTTGGGCTACAATGAGCAGTTCTTC	CASSQEGTSGRLGYNEQFF
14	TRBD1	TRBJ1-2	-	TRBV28	TGTGCCAGCAGTTTCGACAGGGGAGGGTATGGCTACACCTTC	CASSFDRGGYGYTF
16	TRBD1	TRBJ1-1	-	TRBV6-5	TGTGCCAGCAGTTACCGATTGGACAGGGCAAACACTGAAGCTTTCTTT	CASSYRLDRANTEAFF
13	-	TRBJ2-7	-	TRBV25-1	TGTGCCAGCAGGTCTAGCGTCGCGGGAGAGCAGTACTTC	CASRSSVAGEQYF
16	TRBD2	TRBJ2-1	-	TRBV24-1	TGTGCCACCAGTGATTGGGTGAGGGAGGGCTCAAATGAGCAGTTCTTC	CATSDWVREGSNEQFF
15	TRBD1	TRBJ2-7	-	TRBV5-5	TGTGCCAGCAGCTTGGGCCAGGACAGGGCCTACGAGCAGTACTTC	CASSLGQDRAYEQYF
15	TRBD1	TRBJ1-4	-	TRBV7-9	TGTGCCAGCAGCCCCAAGGGGGCGGCTAATGAAAAACTGTTTTTT	CASSPKGAANEKLFF
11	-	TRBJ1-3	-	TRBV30	TGTGTAGCCGGGATTGGAAACACCATATATTTT	CVAGIGNTIYF
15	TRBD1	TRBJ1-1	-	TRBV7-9	TGTGCCAGCAGCTTAGGGGCGGACAGGGTATCCGAAGCTTTCTTT	CASSLGADRVSEAFF
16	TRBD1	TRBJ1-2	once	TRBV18	TGTGCCAGCTCACCCCTGGACAGGACGGGTTCTTATGGCTACACCTTC	CASSPLDRTGSYGYTF
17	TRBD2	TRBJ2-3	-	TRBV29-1	TGCAGCGTTGAAGTGGGACTAGCGGGTCACCCCACAGATACGCAGTATTTT	CSVEVGLAGHPTDTQYF
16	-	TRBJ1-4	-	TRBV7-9	TGTGCCAGCAGCATAGGGACTGCCCCAGGGGATGAAAAACTGTTTTTT	CASSIGTAPGDEKLFF
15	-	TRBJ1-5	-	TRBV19	TGTGCCACTACCAGGGTGGAGGGGTTAAATCAGCCCCAGCATTTT	CATTRVEGLNQPQHF
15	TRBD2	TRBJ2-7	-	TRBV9	TGTGCCAGCAGCGATTTAGCGGGAGGTCGGGACGAGCAGTACTTC	CASSDLAGGRDEQYF
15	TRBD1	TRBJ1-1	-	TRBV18	TGTGCCAGCTCACTGACGACAGGGGGGGACACTGAAGCTTTCTTT	CASSLTTGGDTEAFF
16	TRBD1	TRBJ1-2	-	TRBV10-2	TGCGCCAGCAGTGAGCCGGGACAGCGGTTGATCTATGGCTACACCTTC	CASSEPGQRLIYGYTF
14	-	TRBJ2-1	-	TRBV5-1	TGCGCCAGCAGCTTGGGGGCCTCCCCCAATGAGCAGTTCTTC	CASSLGASPNEQFF